This T cell receptor (beta chain) appears in the sequencing data of a study of CD8+CD57+ T cells in acquired aplastic anemia. Points from the study as a whole: Patients and controls turned out to have roughly 31 CD8+ CDR3 sequences in common.

The CDR3 length is 13 residues. Looked up from germline, CDR1 is SQVTM and CDR2 is ANQGSEA. With 6 bases removed from V and 1 base from J, the gap between germline ends came to 12 bases. Notes on this clonotype: Its target is not known.

Investigators profiled TCR beta VDJ and CDR3 from genomic DNA template. TCRdb independently ran MiXCR on the reads; one entry per CDR3 protein. The sample yields 170,000 or so distinct CDR3 sequences, more than 40% seen once. All patients picked for sequencing had shown, by flow cytometry, an expansion of CD8+CD57+ cells. A severe acquired aplastic anemia diagnosis applied to all patients. The receptor's source is a human donor with aplastic anemia. Sequencing was carried out using sorted CD4+, CD8+, or CD8+CD57+ T cells (not recorded which) from PBMCs. The J gene is TRBJ1-1, the V gene TRBV29-1; the D gene is possibly TRBD1 (6 bases). CDR3 region: CSVEGDANTEAFF. The CDR3 DNA reads as TGCAGCGTAGAGGGGGACGCGAACACTGAAGCTTTCTTT.